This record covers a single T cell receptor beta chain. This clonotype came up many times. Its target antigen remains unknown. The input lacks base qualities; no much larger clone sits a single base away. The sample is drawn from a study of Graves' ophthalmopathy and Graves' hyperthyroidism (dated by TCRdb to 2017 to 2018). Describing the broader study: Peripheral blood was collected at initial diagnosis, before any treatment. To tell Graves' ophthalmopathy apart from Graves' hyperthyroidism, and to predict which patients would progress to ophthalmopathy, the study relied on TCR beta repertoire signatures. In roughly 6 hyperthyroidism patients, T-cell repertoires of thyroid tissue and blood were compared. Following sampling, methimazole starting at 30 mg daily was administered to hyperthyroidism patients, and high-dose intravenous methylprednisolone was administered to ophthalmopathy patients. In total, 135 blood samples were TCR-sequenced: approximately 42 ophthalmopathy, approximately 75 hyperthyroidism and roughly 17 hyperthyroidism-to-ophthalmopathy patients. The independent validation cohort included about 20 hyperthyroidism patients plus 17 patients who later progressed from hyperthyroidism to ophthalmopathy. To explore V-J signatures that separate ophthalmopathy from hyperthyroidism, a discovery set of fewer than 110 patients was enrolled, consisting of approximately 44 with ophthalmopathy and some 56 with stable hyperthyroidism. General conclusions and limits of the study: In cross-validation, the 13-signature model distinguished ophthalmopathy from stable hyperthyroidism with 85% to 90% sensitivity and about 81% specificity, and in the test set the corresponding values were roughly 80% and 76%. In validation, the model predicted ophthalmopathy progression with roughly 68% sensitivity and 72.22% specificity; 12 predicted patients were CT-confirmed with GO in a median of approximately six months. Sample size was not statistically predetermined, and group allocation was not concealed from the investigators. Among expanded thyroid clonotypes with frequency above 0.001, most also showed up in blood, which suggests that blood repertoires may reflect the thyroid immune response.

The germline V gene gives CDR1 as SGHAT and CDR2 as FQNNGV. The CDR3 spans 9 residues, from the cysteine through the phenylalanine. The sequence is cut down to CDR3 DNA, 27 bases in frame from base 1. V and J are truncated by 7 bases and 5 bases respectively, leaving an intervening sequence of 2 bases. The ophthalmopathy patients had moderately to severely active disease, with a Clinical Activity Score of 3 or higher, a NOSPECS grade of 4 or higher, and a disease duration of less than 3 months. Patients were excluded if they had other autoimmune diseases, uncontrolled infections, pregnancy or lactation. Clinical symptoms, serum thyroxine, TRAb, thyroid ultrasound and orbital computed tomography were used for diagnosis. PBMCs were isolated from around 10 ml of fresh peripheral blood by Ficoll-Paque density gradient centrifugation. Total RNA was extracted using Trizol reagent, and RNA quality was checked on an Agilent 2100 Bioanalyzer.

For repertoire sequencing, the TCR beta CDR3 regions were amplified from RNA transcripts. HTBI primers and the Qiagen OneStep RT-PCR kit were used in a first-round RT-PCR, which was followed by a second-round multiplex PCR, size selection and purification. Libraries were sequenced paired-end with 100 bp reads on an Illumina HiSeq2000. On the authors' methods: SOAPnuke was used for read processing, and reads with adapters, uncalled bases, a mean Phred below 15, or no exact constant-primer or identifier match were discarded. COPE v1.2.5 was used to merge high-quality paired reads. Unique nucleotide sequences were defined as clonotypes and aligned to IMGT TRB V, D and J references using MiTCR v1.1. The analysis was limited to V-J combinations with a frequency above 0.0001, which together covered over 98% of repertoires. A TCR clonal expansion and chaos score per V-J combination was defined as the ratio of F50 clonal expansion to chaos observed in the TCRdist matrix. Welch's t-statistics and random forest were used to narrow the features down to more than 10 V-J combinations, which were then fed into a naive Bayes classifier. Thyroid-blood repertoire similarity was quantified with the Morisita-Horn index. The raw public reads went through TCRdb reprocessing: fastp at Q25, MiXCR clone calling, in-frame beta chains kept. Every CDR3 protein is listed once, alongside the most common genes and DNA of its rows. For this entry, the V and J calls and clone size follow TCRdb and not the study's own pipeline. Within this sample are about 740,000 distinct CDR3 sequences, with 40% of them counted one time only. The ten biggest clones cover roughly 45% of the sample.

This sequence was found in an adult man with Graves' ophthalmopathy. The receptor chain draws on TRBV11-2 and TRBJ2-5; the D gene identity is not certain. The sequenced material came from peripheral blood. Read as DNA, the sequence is TGTGCCAGCAAGGAGACCCAGTACTTC. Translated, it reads CASKETQYF.